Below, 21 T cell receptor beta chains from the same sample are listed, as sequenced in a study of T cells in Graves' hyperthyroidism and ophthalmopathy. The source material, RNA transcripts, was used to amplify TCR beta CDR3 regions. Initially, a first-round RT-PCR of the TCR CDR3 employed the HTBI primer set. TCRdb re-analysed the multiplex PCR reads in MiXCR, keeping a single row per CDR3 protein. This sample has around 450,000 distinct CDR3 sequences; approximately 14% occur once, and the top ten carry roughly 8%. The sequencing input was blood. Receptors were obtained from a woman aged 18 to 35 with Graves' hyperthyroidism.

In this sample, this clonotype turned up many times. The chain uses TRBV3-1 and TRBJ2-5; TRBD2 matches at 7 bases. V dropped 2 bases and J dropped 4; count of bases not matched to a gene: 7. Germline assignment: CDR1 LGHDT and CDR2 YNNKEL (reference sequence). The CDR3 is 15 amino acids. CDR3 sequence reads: CASSQMAGVTETQYF. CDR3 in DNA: TGTGCCAGCAGCCAAATGGCGGGAGTCACAGAGACCCAGTACTTC.

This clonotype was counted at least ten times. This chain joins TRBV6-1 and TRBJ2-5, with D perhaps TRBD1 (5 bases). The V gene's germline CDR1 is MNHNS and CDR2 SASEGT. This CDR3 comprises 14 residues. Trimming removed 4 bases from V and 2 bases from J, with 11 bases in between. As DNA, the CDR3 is TGTGCCAGCAGTGCCAGACAGCAGCAAGAGACCCAGTACTTC. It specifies CASSARQQQETQYF.

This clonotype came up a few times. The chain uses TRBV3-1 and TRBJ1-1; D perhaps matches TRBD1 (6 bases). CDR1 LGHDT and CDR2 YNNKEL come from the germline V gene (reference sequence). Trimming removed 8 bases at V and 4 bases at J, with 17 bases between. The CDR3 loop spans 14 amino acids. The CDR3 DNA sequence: TGTGCCAGCGCGAGGGGGGGGGAGGCCACTGAAGCTTTCTTT. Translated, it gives CASARGGEATEAFF.

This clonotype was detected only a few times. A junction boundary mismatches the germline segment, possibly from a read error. The DNA of the CDR3 is TGTGCCAGCAGCCAGGAAGCGATCGGCTATGGCTACGCCTTC. Translating it yields CASSQEAIGYGYAF. The rearrangement uses TRBV3-1 and TRBJ1-2; D unresolved. The germline V gene has CDR1 LGHDT and CDR2 YNNKEL (reference sequence). The CDR3 sequence is 14 residues long.

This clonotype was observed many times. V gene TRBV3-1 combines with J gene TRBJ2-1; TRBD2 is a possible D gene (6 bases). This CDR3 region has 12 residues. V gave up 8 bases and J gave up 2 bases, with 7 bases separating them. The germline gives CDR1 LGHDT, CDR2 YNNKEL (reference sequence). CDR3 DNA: TGTGCCAGCGCGGGGCCCTACAATGAGCAGTTCTTC. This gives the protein CASAGPYNEQFF.

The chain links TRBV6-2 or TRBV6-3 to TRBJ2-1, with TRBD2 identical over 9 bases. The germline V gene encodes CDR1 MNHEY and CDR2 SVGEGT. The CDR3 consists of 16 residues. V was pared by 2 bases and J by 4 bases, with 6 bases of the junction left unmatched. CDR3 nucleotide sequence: TGTGCCAGCAGTTACGCACTAGCGGGCTCTTACAATGAGCAGTTCTTC. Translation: CASSYALAGSYNEQFF.

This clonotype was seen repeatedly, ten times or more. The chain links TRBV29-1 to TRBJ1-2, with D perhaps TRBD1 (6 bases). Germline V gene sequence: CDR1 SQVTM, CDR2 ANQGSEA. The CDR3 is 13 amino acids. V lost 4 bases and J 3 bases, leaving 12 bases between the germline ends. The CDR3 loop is CSVATGSDYGYTF. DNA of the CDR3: TGCAGCGTTGCTACAGGGTCAGACTATGGCTACACCTTC. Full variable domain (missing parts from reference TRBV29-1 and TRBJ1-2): SAVISQKPSRDICQRGTSLTIQCQVDSQVTMMFWYRQQPGQSLTLIATANQGSEATYESGFVIDKFPISRPNLTFSTLTVSNMSPEDSSIYLCSVATGSDYGYTFGSGTRLTVV.

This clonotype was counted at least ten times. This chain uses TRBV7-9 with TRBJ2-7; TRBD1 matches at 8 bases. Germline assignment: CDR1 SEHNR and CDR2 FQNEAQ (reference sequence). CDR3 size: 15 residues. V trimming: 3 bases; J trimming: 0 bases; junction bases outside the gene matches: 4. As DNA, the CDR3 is TGTGCCAGCAGCTTTCAGGGGGCCCGCTCCTACGAGCAGTACTTC. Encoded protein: CASSFQGARSYEQYF.

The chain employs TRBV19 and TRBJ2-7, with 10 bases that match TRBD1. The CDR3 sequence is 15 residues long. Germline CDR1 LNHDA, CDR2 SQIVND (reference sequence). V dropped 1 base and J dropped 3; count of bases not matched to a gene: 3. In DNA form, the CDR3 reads TGTGCCAGTAGTATAGGGGGACAGGGGATCTACGAGCAGTACTTC. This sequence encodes CASSIGGQGIYEQYF.

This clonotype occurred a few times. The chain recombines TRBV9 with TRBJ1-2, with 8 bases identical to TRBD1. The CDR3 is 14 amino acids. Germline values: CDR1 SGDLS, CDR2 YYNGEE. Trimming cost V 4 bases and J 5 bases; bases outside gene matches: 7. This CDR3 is CASSPTGGSYGYTF. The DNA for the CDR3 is TGTGCCAGCAGCCCTACAGGGGGTTCGTATGGCTACACCTTC.

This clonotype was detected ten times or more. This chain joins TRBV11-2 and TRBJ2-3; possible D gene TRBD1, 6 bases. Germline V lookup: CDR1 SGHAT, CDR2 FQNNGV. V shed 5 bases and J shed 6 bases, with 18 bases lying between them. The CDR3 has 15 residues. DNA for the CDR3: TGTGCCAGCAGCCCCCAACCGACTACAGGGGATACGCAGTATTTT. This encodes CASSPQPTTGDTQYF. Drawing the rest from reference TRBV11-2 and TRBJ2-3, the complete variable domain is EAGVAQSPRYKIIEKRQSVAFWCNPISGHATLYWYQQILGQGPKLLIQFQNNGVVDDSQLPKDRFSAERLKGVDSTLKIQPAKLEDSAVYLCASSPQPTTGDTQYFGPGTRLTVL.

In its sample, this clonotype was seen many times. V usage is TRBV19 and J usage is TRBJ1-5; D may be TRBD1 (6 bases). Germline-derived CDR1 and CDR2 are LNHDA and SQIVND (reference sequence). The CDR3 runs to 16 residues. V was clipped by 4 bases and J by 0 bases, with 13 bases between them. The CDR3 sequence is CASSTRQANSNQPQHF. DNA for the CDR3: TGTGCCAGTAGTACTAGACAGGCTAATAGCAATCAGCCCCAGCATTTT.

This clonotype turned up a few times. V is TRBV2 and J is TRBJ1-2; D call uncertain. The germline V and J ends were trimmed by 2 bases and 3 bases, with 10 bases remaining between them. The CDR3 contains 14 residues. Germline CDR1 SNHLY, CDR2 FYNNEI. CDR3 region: CASSEIASDYGYTF. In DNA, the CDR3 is TGTGCCAGCAGTGAAATAGCCAGCGACTATGGCTACACCTTC. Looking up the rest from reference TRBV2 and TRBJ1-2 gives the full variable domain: EPEVTQTPSHQVTQMGQEVILRCVPISNHLYFYWYRQILGQKVEFLVSFYNNEISEKSEIFDDQFSVERPDGSNFTLKIRSTKLEDSAMYFCASSEIASDYGYTFGSGTRLTVV.

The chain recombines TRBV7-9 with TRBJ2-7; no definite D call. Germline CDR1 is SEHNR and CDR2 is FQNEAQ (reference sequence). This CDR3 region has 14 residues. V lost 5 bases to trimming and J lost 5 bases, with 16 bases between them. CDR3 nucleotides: TGTGCCAGCAGCCCTCACTACGCAAACCACGAGCAGTACTTC. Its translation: CASSPHYANHEQYF.

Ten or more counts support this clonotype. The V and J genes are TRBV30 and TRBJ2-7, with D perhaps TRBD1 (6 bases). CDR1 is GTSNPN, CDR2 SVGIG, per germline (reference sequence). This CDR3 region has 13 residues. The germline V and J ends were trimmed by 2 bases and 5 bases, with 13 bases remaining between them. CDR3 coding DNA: TGTGCCTGGAGTCGATTCGCAGGGGACGAGCAGTACTTC. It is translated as CAWSRFAGDEQYF.

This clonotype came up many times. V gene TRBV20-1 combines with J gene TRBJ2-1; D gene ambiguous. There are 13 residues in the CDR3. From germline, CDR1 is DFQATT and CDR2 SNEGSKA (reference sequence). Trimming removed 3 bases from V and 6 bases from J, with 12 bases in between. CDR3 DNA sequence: TGCAGTGCTAGTGCGGACCGAGTCAATGAGCAGTTCTTC. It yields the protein CSASADRVNEQFF.

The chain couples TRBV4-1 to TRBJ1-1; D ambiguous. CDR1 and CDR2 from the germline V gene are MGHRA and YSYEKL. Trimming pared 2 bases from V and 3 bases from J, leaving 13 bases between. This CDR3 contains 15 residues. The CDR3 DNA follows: TGCGCCAGCAGCCAATGGGCGGAAGAGGACACTGAAGCTTTCTTT. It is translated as CASSQWAEEDTEAFF.

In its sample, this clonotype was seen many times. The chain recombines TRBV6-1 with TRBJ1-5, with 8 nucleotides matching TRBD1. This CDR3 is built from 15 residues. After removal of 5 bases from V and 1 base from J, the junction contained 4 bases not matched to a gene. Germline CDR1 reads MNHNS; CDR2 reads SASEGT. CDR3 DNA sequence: TGTGCCAGCAGTCCAAGGACAGGGAGCAATCAGCCCCAGCATTTT. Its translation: CASSPRTGSNQPQHF.

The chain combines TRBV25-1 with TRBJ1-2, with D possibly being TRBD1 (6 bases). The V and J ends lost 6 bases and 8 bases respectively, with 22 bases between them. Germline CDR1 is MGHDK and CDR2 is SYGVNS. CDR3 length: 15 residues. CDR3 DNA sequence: TGTGCCAGCAGGGGGGCGGGACGGAGAATGGGCGGCTACACCTTC. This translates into CASRGAGRRMGGYTF.

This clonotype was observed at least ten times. The CDR3, as DNA: TGTGCCAGCAGCTTAGCCCCGGGACTAGCGACCTACGAGCAGTACTTC. This encodes CASSLAPGLATYEQYF. The V call is TRBV7-8, the J call TRBJ2-7, with TRBD2 matching 10 bases. The CDR3 sequence is 16 residues long. Germline V gives CDR1 SGHVS, CDR2 FQNEAQ. V gave up 0 bases and J gave up 2 bases; unmatched junction bases: 4.

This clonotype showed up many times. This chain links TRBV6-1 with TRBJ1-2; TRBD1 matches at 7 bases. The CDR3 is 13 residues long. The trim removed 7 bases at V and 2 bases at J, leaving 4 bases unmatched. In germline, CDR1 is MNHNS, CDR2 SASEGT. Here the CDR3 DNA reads TGTGCCAGCATTAAGGACAGGAACTATGGCTACACCTTC. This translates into CASIKDRNYGYTF.